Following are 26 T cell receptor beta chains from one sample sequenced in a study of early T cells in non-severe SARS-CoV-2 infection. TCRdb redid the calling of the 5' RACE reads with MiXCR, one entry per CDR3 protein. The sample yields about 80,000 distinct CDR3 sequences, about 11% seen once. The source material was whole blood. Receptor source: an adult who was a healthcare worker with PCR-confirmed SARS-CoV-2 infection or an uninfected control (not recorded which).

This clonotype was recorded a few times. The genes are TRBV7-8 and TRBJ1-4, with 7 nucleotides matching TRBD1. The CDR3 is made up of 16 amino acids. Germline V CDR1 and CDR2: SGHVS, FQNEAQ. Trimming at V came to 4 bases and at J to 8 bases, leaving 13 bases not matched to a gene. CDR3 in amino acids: CASSSRAGGSREKLFF. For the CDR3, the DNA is TGTGCCAGCAGCTCCCGCGCAGGGGGGAGTCGGGAAAAACTGTTTTTT.

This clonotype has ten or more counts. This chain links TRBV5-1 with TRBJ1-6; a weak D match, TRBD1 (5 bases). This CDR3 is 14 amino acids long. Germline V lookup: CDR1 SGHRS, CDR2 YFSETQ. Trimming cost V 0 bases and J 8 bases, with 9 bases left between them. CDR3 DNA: TGCGCCAGCAGCTTGGAAGGGGAGGATTCACCCCTCCACTTT. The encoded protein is CASSLEGEDSPLHF.

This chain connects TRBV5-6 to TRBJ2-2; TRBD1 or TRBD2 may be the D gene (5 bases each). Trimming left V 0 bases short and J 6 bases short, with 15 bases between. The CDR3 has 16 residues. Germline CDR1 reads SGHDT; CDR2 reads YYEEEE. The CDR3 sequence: CASSLVRDPVPGELFF. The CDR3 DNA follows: TGTGCCAGCAGCTTGGTTAGGGACCCCGTGCCCGGGGAGCTGTTTTTT.

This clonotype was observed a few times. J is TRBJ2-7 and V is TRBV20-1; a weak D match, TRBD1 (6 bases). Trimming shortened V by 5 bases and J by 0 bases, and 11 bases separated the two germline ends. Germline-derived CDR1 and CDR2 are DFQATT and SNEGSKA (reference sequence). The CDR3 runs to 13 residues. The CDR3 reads CSAPGHRSYEQYF. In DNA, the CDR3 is TGCAGTGCTCCGGGACACCGCTCCTACGAGCAGTACTTC.

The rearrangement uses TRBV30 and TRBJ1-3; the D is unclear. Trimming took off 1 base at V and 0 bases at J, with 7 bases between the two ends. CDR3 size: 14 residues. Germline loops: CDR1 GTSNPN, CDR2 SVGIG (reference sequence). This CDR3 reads CAWSAPNSGNTIYF. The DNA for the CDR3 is TGTGCCTGGAGTGCCCCTAACTCTGGAAACACCATATATTTT.

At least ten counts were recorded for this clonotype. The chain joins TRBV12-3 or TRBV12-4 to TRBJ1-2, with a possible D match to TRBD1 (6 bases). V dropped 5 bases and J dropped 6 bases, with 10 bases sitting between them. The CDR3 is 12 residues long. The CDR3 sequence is CASSLHRDGYTF. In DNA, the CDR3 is TGTGCCAGCAGTCTCCACAGGGATGGCTACACCTTC.

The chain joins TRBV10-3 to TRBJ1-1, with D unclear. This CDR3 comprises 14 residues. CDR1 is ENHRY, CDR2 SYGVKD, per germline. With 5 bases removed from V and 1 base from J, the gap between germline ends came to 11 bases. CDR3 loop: CAISSGQTNTEAFF. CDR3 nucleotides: TGTGCCATCAGTTCTGGGCAGACGAACACTGAAGCTTTCTTT.

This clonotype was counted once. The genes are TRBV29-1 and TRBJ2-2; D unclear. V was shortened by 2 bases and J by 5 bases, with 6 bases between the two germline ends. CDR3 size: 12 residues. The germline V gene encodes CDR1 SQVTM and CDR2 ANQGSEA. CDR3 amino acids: CSVEWLTGELFF. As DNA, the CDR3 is TGCAGCGTTGAATGGTTAACCGGGGAGCTGTTTTTT.

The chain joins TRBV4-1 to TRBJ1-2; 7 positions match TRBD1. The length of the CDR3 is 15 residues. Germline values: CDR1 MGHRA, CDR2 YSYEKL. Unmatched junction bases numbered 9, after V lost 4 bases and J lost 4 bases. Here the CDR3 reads CASSLPRDRAYGYTF. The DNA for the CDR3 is TGCGCCAGCAGCCTCCCGCGAGACAGGGCCTATGGCTACACCTTC.

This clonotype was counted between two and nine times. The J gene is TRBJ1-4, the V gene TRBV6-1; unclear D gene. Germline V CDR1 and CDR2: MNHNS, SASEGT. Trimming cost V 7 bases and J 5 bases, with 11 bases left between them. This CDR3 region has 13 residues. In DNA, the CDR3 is TGTGCCAGCACAGGACGGACCAATGAAAAACTGTTTTTT. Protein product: CASTGRTNEKLFF.

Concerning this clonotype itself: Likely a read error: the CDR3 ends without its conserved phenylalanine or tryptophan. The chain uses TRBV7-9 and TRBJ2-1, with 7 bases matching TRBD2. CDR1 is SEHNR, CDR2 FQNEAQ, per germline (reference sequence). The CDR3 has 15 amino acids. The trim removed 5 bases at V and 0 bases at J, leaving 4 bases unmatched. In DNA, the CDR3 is TGTGCCAGCAGCCGGGGAGGGAGCTCCTACAATGAGCAGTTCCTC. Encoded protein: CASSRGGSSYNEQFL.

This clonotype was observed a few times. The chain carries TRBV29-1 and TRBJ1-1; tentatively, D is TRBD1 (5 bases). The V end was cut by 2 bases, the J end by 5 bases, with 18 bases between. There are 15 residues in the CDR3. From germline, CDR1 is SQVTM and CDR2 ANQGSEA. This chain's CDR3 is CSVESEGRERTEAFF. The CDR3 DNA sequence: TGCAGCGTTGAATCGGAAGGCAGGGAACGAACTGAAGCTTTCTTT.

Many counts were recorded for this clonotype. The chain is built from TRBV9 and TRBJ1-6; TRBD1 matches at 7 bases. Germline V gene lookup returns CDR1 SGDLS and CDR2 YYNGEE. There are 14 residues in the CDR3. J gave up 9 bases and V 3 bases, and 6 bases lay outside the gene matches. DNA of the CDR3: TGTGCCAGCAGCGACACGACAGGGTTTTCACCCCTCCACTTT. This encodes CASSDTTGFSPLHF.

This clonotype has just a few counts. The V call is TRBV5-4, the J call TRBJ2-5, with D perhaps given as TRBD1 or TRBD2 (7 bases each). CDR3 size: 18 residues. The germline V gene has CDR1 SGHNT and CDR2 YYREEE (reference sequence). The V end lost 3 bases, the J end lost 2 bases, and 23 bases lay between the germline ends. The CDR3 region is CASSSRRMRQGGQETQYF. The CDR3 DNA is TGTGCCAGCAGCTCCCGCCGGATGCGGCAGGGGGGGCAAGAGACCCAGTACTTC.

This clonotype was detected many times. The CDR3 region has the DNA TGTGCCAGCAGCCAAGCAGTCACAGGGGGTCCTAATTCACCCCTCCACTTT. Its protein is CASSQAVTGGPNSPLHF. This chain connects TRBV4-2 to TRBJ1-6, with 8 bases aligning to TRBD1. This CDR3 comprises 17 residues. J was trimmed by 6 bases and V by 1 base; bases with no gene match: 8. Per germline, CDR1 LGHNA and CDR2 YNFKEQ.

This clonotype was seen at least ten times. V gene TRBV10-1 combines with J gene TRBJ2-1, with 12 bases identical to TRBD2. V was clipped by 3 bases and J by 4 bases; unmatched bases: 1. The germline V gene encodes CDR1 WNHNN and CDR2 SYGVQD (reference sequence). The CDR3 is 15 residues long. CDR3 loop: CASSEGLAGYNEQFF. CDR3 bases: TGCGCCAGCAGTGAAGGACTAGCGGGGTACAATGAGCAGTTCTTC.

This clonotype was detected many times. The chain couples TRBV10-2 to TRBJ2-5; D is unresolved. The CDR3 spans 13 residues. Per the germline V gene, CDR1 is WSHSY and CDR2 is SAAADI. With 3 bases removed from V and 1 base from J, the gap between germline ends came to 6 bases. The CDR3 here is CASSEQSQETQYF. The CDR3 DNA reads TGCGCCAGCAGTGAACAGAGCCAAGAGACCCAGTACTTC.

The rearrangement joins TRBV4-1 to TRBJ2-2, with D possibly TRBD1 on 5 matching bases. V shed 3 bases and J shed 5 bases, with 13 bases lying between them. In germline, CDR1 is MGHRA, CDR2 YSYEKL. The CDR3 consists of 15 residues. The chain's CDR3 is CASSHSAGFTGELFF. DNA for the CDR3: TGCGCCAGCAGCCATTCGGCAGGGTTTACCGGGGAGCTGTTTTTT.

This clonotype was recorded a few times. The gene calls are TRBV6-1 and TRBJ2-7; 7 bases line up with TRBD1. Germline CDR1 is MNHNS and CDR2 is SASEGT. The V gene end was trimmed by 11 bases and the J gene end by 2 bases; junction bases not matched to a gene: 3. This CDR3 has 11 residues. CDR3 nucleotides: TGTGCCGGGGGACAGACCTACGAGCAGTACTTC. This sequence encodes CAGGQTYEQYF.

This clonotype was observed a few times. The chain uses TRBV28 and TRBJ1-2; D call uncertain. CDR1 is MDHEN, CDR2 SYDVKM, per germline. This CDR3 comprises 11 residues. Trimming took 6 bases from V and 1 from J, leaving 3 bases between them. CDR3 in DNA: TGTGCCAGCAGCGGTAACTATGGCTACACCTTC. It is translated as CASSGNYGYTF.

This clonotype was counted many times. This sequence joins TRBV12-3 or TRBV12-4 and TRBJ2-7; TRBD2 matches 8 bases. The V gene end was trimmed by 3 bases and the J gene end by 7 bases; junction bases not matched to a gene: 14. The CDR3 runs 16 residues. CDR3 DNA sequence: TGTGCCAGCAGTTTGGCGTCCGGGGGGGCCTACGTGGAGCAGTACTTC. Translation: CASSLASGGAYVEQYF.

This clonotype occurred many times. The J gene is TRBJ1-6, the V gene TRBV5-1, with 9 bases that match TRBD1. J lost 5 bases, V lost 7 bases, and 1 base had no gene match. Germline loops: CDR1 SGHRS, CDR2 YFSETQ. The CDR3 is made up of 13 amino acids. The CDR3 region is CASGQGHNSPLHF. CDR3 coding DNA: TGCGCCAGCGGACAGGGGCATAATTCACCCCTCCACTTT. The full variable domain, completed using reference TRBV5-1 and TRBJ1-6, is KAGVTQTPRYLIKTRGQQVTLSCSPISGHRSVSWYQQTPGQGLQFLFEYFSETQRNKGNFPGRFSGRQFSNSRSEMNVSTLELGDSALYLCASGQGHNSPLHFGNGTRLTVT.

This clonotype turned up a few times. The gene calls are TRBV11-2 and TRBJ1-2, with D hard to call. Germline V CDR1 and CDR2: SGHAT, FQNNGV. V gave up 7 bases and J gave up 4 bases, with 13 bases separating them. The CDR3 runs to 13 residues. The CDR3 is CASTPVTGYGYTF. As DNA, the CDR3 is TGTGCCAGCACCCCGGTGACTGGCTATGGCTACACCTTC.

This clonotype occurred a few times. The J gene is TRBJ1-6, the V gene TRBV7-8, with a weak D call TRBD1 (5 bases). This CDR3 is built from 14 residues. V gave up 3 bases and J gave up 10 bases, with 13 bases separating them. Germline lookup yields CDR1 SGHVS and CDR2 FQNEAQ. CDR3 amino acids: CASSLGGVQSPLHF. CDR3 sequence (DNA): TGTGCCAGCAGCTTGGGGGGGGTTCAATCACCCCTCCACTTT. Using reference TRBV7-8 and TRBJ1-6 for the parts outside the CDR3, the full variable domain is GAGVSQSPRYKVAKRGQDVALRCDPISGHVSLFWYQQALGQGPEFLTYFQNEAQLDKSGLPSDRFFAERPEGSVSTLKIQRTQQEDSAVYLCASSLGGVQSPLHFGNGTRLTVT.

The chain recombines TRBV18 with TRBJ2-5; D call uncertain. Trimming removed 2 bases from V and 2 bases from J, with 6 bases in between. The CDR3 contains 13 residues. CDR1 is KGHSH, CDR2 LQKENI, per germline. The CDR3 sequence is CASSPDLQETQYF. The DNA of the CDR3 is TGTGCCAGCTCACCAGACCTACAAGAGACCCAGTACTTC.

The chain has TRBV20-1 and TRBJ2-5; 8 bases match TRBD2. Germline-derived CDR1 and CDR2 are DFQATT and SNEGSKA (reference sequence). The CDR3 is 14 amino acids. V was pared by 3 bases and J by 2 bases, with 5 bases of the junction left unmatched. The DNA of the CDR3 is TGCAGTGCTAGTACGGGGGGGTCACAAGAGACCCAGTACTTC. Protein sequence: CSASTGGSQETQYF.